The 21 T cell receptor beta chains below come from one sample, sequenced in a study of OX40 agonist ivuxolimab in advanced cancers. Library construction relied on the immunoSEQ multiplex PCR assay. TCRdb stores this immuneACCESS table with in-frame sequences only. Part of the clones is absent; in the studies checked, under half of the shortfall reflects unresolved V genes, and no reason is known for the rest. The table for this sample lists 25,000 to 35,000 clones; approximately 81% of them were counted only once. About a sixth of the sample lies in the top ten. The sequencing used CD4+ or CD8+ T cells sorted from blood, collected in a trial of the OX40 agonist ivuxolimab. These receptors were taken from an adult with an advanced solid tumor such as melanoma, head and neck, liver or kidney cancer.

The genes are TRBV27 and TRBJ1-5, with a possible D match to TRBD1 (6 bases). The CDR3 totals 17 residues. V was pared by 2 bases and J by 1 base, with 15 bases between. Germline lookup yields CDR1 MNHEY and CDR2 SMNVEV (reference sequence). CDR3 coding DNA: TGTGCCAGCAGTTTACGGGGGCAGGGGCAAAGCAATCAGCCCCAGCATTTT. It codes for CASSLRGQGQSNQPQHF.

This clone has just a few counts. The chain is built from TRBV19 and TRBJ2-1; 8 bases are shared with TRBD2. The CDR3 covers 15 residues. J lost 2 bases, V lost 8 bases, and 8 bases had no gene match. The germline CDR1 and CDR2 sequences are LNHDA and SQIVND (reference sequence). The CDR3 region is CASGAASGPYNEQFF. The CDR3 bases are TGTGCCAGTGGGGCTGCTAGCGGGCCCTACAATGAGCAGTTCTTC.

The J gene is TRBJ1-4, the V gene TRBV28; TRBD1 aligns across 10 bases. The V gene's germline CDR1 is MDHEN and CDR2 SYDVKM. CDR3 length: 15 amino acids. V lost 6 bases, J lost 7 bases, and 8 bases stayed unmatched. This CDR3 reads CASRILTGGVEKLFF. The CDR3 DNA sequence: TGTGCCAGCAGAATCCTGACAGGGGGCGTTGAAAAACTGTTTTTT. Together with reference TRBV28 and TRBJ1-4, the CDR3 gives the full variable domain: DVKVTQSSRYLVKRTGEKVFLECVQDMDHENMFWYRQDPGLGLRLIYFSYDVKMKEKGDIPEGYSVSREKKERFSLILESASTNQTSMYLCASRILTGGVEKLFFGSGTQLSVL.

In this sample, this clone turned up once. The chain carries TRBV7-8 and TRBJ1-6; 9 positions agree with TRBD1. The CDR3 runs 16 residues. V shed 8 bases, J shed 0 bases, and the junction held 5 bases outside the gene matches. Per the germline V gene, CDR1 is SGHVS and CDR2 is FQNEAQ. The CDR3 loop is CASSGQGSSYNSPLHF. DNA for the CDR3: TGTGCCAGCTCGGGACAGGGCAGCTCCTATAATTCACCCCTCCACTTT.

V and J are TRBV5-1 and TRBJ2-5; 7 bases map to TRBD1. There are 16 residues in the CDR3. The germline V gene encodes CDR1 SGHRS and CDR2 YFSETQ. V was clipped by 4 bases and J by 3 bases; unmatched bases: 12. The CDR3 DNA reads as TGCGCCAGCAGCACCTTGTCCGGACAGGAGGAAGAGACCCAGTACTTC. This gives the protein CASSTLSGQEEETQYF.

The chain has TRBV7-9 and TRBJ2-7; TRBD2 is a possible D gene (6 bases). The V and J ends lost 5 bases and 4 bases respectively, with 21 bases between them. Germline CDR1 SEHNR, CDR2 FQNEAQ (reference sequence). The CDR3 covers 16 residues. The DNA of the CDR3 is TGTGCCAGCAGCGACATCGGGACTTCTAAAATGTACGAGCAGTACTTC. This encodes CASSDIGTSKMYEQYF.

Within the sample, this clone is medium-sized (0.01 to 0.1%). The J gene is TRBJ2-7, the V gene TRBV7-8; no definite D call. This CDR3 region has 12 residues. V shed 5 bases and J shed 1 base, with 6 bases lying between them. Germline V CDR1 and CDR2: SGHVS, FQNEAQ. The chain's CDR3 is CASSPGSYEQYF. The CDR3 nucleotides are TGTGCCAGCAGCCCCGGGTCCTACGAGCAGTACTTC. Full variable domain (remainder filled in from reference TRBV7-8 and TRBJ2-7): GAGVSQSPRYKVAKRGQDVALRCDPISGHVSLFWYQQALGQGPEFLTYFQNEAQLDKSGLPSDRFFAERPEGSVSTLKIQRTQQEDSAVYLCASSPGSYEQYFGPGTRLTVT.

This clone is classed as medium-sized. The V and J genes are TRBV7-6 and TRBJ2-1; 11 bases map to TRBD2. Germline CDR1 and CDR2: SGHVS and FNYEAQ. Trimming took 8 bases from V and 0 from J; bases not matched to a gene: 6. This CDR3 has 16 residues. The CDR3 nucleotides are TGTGCCAGCGCTTCTAGCGGGAGGATCTCCTACAATGAGCAGTTCTTC. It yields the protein CASASSGRISYNEQFF.

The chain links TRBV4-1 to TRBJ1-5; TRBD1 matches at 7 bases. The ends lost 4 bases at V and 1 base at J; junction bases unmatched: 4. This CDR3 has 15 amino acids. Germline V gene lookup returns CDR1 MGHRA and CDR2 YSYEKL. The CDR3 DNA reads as TGCGCCAGCAGCCGAGGGGGCAGCAGCAATCAGCCCCAGCATTTT. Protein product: CASSRGGSSNQPQHF.

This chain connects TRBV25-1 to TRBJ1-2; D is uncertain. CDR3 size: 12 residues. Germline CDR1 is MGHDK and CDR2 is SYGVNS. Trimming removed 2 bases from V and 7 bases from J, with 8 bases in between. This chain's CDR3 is CASSEGWAGYTF. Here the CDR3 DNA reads TGTGCCAGCAGTGAAGGGTGGGCTGGCTACACCTTC.

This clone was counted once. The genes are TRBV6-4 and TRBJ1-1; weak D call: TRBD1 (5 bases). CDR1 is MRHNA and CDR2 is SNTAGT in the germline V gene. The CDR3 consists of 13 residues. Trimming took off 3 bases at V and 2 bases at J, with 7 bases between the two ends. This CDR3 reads CASSERDNTEAFF. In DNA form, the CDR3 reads TGTGCCAGCAGTGAACGGGACAACACTGAAGCTTTCTTT.

CDR3 region: CASNGGDTNPYGYTF. The CDR3 DNA follows: TGTGCCAGCAATGGGGGGGACACAAACCCGTATGGCTACACCTTC. The chain recombines TRBV25-1 with TRBJ1-2; possible D gene TRBD1, 6 bases. Germline lookup yields CDR1 MGHDK and CDR2 SYGVNS. Trimming removed 7 bases from V and 5 bases from J, with 20 bases in between. The CDR3 sequence is 15 residues long.

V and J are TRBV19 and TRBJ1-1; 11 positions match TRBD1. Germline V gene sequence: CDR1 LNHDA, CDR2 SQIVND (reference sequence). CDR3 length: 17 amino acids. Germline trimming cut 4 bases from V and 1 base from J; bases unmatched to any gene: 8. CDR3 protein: CASSTDRDRGWNTEAFF. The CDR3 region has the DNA TGTGCCAGTAGTACGGACCGGGACAGGGGGTGGAACACTGAAGCTTTCTTT.

The CDR3 region is CASSAAGAGFGDEQFF. The CDR3, as DNA: TGTGCCAGCAGCGCTGCCGGAGCGGGATTTGGAGATGAGCAGTTCTTC. The genes are TRBV5-5 and TRBJ2-1; TRBD2 matches at 7 bases. V lost 4 bases to trimming and J lost 8 bases; unmatched junction nucleotides: 15. The CDR3 consists of 16 residues. Looked up from germline, CDR1 is SGHKS and CDR2 is YYEKEE (reference sequence).

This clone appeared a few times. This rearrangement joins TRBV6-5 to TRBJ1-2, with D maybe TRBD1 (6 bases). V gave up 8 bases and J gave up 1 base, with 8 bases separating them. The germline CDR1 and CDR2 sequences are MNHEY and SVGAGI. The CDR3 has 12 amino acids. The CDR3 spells CASGGLNYGYTF. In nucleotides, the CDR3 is TGTGCCAGCGGGGGCCTTAACTATGGCTACACCTTC.

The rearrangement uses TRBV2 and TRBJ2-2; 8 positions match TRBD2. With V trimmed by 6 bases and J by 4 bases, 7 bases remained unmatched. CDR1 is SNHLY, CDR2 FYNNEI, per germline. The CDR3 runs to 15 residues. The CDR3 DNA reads TGTGCCAGCAGCCCGACTAGCGTTGGCACCGGGGAGCTGTTTTTT. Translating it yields CASSPTSVGTGELFF.

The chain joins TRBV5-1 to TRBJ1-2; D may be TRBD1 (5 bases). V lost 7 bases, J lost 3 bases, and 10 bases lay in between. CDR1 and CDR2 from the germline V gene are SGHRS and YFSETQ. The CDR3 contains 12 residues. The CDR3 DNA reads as TGCGCCAGCGGGGGGGATGACTATGGCTACACCTTC. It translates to CASGGDDYGYTF.

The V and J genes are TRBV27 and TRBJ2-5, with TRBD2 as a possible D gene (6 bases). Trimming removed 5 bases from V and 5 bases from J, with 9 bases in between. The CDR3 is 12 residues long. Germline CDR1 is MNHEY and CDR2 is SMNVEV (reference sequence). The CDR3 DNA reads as TGTGCCAGCAGTAGGGACTTGGAGACCCAGTACTTC. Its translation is CASSRDLETQYF.

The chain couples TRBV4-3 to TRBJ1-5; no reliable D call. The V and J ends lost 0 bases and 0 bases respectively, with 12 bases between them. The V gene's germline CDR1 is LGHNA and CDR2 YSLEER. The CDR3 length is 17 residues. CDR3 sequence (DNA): TGCGCCAGCAGCCAAGATCCCGCGGATATTAGCAATCAGCCCCAGCATTTT. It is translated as CASSQDPADISNQPQHF.

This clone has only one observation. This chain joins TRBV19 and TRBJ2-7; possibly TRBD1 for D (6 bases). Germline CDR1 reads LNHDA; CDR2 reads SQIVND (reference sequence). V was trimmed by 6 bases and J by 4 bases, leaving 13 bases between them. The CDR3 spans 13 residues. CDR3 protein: CASSPGHSYEQYF. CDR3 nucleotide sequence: TGTGCCAGTAGCCCGGGACACTCTTACGAGCAGTACTTC.

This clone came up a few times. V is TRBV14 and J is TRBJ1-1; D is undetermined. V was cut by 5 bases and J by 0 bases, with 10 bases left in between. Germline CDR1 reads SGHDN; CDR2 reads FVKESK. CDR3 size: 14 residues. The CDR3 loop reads CASSWTAMNTEAFF. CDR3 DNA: TGTGCCAGCAGCTGGACGGCTATGAACACTGAAGCTTTCTTT.